This T cell receptor (beta chain) was identified in a study of spatial heterogeneity in lung cancer. Overall study results and limits: Detection of ubiquitous tumor TCRs in blood was higher at resection than follow-up.

Time point here: blood at routine non-recurrence follow-up after resection. Whole RNA was taken from tumor, nontumor lung or frozen PBMC; it was then sequenced unsorted. Each TCR cDNA molecule bore a unique molecular identifier. TCRdb reprocessed the 5' RACE reads via MiXCR and lists one record per CDR3 protein. Here the sample spans around 110,000 distinct CDR3 sequences, 10% to 15% being singletons. Details on this clonotype: Its antigen remains unknown.

CDR3 length: 12 residues. Per the germline V gene, CDR1 is MNHEY and CDR2 is SMNVEV (reference sequence). V was pared by 6 bases and J by 5 bases, with 10 bases between. This rearrangement joins TRBV27 to TRBJ2-5; no clear D gene. Sequenced material: PBMCs, taken at follow-up. This TCR was recovered from a male donor with early-stage non-small cell lung cancer. The DNA for the CDR3 is TGTGCCAGCAGCGTGTCTTTTGAGACCCAGTACTTC. It specifies CASSVSFETQYF.